This T cell receptor beta chain was recorded in a study of type 1 regulatory T cells. Study in general: An in vitro protocol generated T-allo10, a Tr1-enriched, alloantigen-specific CD4 T cell product.

This clonotype occurred many times. Its antigen remains unknown. The V end lost 6 bases, the J end lost 4 bases, and 21 bases lay between the germline ends. Germline V gene data show CDR1 as MNHEY and CDR2 as SVGAGI. The length of the CDR3 is 17 residues. MiXCR was run by TCRdb on the reads, yielding one entry per CDR3 protein. The sample carries 70,000 or so distinct CDR3 sequences, less than 25% recorded once. Study conclusions and caveats: Type 1 regulatory T cells had a more restricted TCR repertoire than non-type 1 regulatory T cells.

V usage is TRBV6-5 and J usage is TRBJ1-4; no firm D call. The sequencing sample was made of cultured type 1 regulatory T (Tr1) cells, either the whole culture or a sorted fraction (not recorded which). The sequence derives from a human donor in good health. As DNA, the CDR3 is TGTGCCAGCAGCCCAGGCGCGCCGTCGGCGGTTAATGAAAAACTGTTTTTT. Its translation: CASSPGAPSAVNEKLFF.